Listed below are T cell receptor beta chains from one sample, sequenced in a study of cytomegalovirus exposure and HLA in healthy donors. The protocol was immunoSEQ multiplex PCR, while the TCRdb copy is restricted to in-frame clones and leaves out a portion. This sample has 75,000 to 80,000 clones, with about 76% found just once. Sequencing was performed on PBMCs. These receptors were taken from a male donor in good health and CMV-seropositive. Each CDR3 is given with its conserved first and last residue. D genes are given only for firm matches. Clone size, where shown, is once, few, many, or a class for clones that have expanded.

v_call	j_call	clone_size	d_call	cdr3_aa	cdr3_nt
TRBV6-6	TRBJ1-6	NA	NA	CASSGGQSSYNSPLHF	TGTGCCAGCAGTGGTGGACAGAGCTCCTATAATTCACCCCTCCACTTT
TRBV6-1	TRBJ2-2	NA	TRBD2	CASSELAGNTGELFF	TGTGCCAGCAGTGAATTAGCGGGAAACACCGGGGAGCTGTTTTTT
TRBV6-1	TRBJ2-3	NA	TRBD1	CASKFRDRGTDTQYF	TGTGCCAGCAAATTCCGGGACAGGGGCACAGATACGCAGTATTTT
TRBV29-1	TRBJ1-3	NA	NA	CSVTGFSGNTIYF	TGCAGCGTTACAGGGTTCTCTGGAAACACCATATATTTT
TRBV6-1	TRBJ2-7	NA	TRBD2	CASSVASGVSYEQYF	TGTGCCAGCAGTGTGGCTAGCGGGGTTTCCTACGAGCAGTACTTC
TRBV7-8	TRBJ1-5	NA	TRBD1	CASSLGRGFQPQHF	TGTGCCAGCAGCTTAGGCAGGGGGTTTCAGCCCCAGCATTTT
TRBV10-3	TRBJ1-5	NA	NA	CAIGAGRNSNQPQHF	TGTGCCATCGGGGCTGGGCGAAATAGCAATCAGCCCCAGCATTTT
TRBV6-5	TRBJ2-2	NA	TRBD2	CASSYSPSGGAGELFF	TGTGCCAGCAGTTACTCGCCTAGCGGGGGGGCCGGGGAGCTGTTTTTT
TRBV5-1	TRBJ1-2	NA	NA	CASSPFNGRGHGYTF	TGCGCCAGCAGCCCCTTTAACGGCAGGGGACATGGCTACACCTTC
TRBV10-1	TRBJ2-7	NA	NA	CASSDPPAIQENEQYF	TGCGCCAGCAGTGATCCCCCCGCTATACAGGAGAACGAGCAGTACTTC
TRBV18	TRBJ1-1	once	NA	CASSPLGENTEAFF	TGTGCCAGCTCACCACTTGGAGAGAACACTGAAGCTTTCTTT
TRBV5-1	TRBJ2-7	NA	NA	CASSLSVATAISYEQYF	TGCGCCAGCAGCTTGTCTGTGGCGACAGCTATTTCCTACGAGCAGTACTTC
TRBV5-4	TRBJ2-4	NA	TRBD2	CASSSLTWGGENIQYF	TGTGCCAGCTCCTCGCTAACCTGGGGAGGGGAAAACATTCAGTACTTC
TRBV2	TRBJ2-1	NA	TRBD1	CASSASTGGVNEQFF	TGTGCCAGCAGTGCGTCCACAGGGGGAGTCAATGAGCAGTTCTTC
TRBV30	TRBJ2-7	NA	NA	CAWIDNPYEQYF	TGTGCCTGGATCGACAATCCCTACGAGCAGTACTTC
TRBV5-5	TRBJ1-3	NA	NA	CASSLAGDISGNTIYF	TGTGCCAGCAGCTTGGCAGGGGACATCTCTGGAAACACCATATATTTT
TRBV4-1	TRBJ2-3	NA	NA	CASSPLPTGTDTQYF	TGCGCCAGCAGCCCCCTACCGACAGGCACAGATACGCAGTATTTT
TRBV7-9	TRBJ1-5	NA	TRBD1	CSSSTGQVSNQPQHF	TGTTCCAGCAGTACTGGACAGGTTAGCAATCAGCCCCAGCATTTT
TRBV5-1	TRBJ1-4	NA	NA	CASSQRGTENEKLFF	TGCGCCAGCAGCCAGAGAGGTACCGAGAATGAAAAACTGTTTTTT
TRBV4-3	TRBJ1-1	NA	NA	CASSQDGHLNTEAFF	TGCGCCAGCAGCCAAGATGGGCACCTGAACACTGAAGCTTTCTTT
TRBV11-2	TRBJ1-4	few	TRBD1	CASSEGQGIFGEKLFF	TGTGCCAGCAGCGAGGGACAGGGGATCTTTGGCGAAAAACTGTTTTTT
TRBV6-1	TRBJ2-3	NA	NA	CASSEMTGTDTQYF	TGTGCCAGCAGTGAAATGACAGGTACAGATACGCAGTATTTT
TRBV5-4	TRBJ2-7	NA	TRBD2	CASSPVAGATYEQYF	TGTGCCAGCAGCCCGGTAGCGGGAGCAACCTACGAGCAGTACTTC
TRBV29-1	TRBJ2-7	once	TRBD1	CSVEGPGVGGLSYEQYF	TGCAGCGTTGAAGGACCCGGTGTAGGGGGCCTCTCCTACGAGCAGTACTTC
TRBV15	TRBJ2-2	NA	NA	CATSRVPGEAPGELFF	TGTGCCACCAGCAGAGTTCCGGGGGAGGCCCCCGGGGAGCTGTTTTTT
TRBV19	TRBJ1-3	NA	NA	CASSSRDSSGNTIYF	TGTGCCAGTAGTTCCCGGGACTCCTCTGGAAACACCATATATTTT
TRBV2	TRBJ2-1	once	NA	CASRGGAEQFF	TGTGCCAGCAGGGGGGGGGCTGAGCAGTTCTTC
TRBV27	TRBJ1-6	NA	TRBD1	CASRVRDRDNSPLHF	TGTGCCAGCAGAGTGAGGGACAGAGATAATTCACCCCTCCACTTT